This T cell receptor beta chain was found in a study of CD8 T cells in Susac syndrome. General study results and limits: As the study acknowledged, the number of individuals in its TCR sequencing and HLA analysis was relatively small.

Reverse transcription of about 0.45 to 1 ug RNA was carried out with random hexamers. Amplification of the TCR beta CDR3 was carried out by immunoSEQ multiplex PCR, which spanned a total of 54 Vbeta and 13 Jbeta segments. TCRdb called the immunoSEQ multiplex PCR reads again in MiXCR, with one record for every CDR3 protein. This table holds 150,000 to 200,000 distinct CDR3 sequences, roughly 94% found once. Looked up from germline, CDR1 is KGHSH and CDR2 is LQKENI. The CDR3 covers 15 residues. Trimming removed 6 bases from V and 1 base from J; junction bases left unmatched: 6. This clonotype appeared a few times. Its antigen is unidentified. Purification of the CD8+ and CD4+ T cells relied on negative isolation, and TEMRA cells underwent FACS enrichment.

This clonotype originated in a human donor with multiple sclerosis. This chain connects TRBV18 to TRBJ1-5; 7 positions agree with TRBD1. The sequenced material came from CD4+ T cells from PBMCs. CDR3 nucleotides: TGTGCCAGCTCCCTCGGACAGGTCAGCAATCAGCCCCAGCATTTT. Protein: CASSLGQVSNQPQHF.